This T cell receptor beta chain is drawn from a study of blood T cell repertoires in COVID-19. Background on the study: From the United States, Italy and Spain came samples of acute and convalescent COVID-19. From T cells, B-cell-depleted T cells, or PBMCs came the material, which was cDNA or gDNA.

How the authors handled the data: Quantification of nucleated cells was approximated via reference gene primer amplification. TCRdb's table, derived via immunoSEQ multiplex PCR, lists solely in-frame clones and lacks some. V and J calls and clone size are those listed in that table; D and trimming were worked out from the DNA. The repertoire holds tens of thousands of clones, with roughly 90% as singletons. Germline assignment: CDR1 KGHDR and CDR2 SFDVKD. The CDR3 sequence is 15 residues long. J was trimmed by 1 base and V by 5 bases; bases with no gene match: 6. Sequences were obtained from peripheral blood. The genes are TRBV24-1 and TRBJ1-1, with 7 bases that match TRBD1. The sequence was obtained from a middle-aged man with acute or convalescent COVID-19. This CDR3 reads CATSGGTDWNTEAFF. The CDR3 nucleotides read TGTGCCACCAGTGGAGGGACAGACTGGAACACTGAAGCTTTCTTT.